A selection of T cell receptor beta chains follows, all from one sample in a study of CD8 T cells in ankylosing spondylitis. TCRdb redid the calling of the 5' RACE reads with MiXCR, one entry per CDR3 protein. The profile covers some 120,000 distinct CDR3 sequences, with around 7% appearing a single time and 9% to 15% taken by the ten largest. The sample taken for sequencing was blood, either unsorted or a sorted T cell fraction (not recorded which). These receptors were collected from a male donor with ankylosing spondylitis or in good health (not recorded which). Both conserved end residues are trimmed from each CDR3.

CDR3: SVAKGTGNQPQH
V: TRBV29-1
length: 12
J: TRBJ1-5

CDR3: SARDRGDGYT
V: TRBV20-1
length: 10
J: TRBJ1-2

CDR3: SVKTSGSYEQY
V: TRBV29-1
length: 11
J: TRBJ2-7

CDR3: ASSYSGGQETQY
V: TRBV5-1
length: 12
J: TRBJ2-5

CDR3: SANRVYNYGYT
V: TRBV20-1
length: 11
J: TRBJ1-2

CDR3: ASSLEDYLEQY
V: TRBV7-8
length: 11
J: TRBJ2-7

CDR3: ASSSRRGGLSDEQF
V: TRBV12-3/TRBV12-4
length: 14
J: TRBJ2-1

CDR3: SAVGEYEQY
V: TRBV20-1
length: 9
J: TRBJ2-7

CDR3: ASLRGLNTEAF
V: TRBV6-6
length: 11
J: TRBJ1-1

CDR3: ATSDRDNQPQH
V: TRBV24-1
length: 11
J: TRBJ1-5

CDR3: ASSLEAGSTEAF
V: TRBV5-1
length: 12
J: TRBJ1-1

CDR3: SASGHKDNEQF
V: TRBV20-1
length: 11
J: TRBJ2-1

CDR3: ASSPWGTDTQY
V: TRBV5-1
length: 11
J: TRBJ2-3

CDR3: ATSDPKIVNEQF
V: TRBV24-1
length: 12
J: TRBJ2-1

CDR3: SVFSRVGFEQY
V: TRBV29-1
length: 11
J: TRBJ2-7

CDR3: ASSRGSVAF
V: TRBV2
length: 9
J: TRBJ1-1